This T cell receptor (beta chain) was found in a study of blood T cell repertoires in COVID-19. The wider study: T cells, B-cell-depleted T cells, or PBMCs supplied cDNA or gDNA.

As originally analysed: For nucleated cells, counts were estimated from reference gene primer amplification. Using immunoSEQ multiplex PCR, the repertoire was profiled, and TCRdb retains in-frame clones only, with some absent. The V and J calls and the clone size are those of that table, but D and trimming were determined from the DNA. The data contain 120,000 to 150,000 clones, under 85% of them singletons. V shed 3 bases, J shed 10 bases, and the junction held 9 bases outside the gene matches. This CDR3 region has 14 residues. The germline CDR1 and CDR2 sequences are MNHEY and SMNVEV (reference sequence).

The specimen sequenced was peripheral blood. The J gene is TRBJ2-3, the V gene TRBV27; 8 positions agree with TRBD1. The sequence came from a human donor in a cohort sampled during active COVID-19. The CDR3 sequence is CASSLAGGFRAQYF. The CDR3 nucleotides are TGTGCCAGCAGTTTGGCAGGGGGCTTTAGGGCGCAGTATTTT.